This record looks at one T cell receptor (beta chain) sequence and its context. Its antigen is unidentified. The treatment: approximately nine-day PBMC culture with coronavirus spike peptide pools or control peptides (ViraFEST assay). For ViraFEST, peptide pools expanded antigen-specific T cells, after which the TCRs were sequenced. The data stem from a study of vaccination and CD4 T cells after COVID-19. Findings of the study overall: Convalescent patients had a median approximately 90% of reactive clones appearing only post-vaccination.

Researchers used the Oncomine TCR Beta short-read assay to sequence DNA from cultured CD4+ T cells. TCRdb reanalysed the PCR reads using MiXCR and keeps one entry per CDR3 protein. The sample lists tens of thousands of distinct CDR3 sequences, about 52% occurring once. CDR1 and CDR2 (germline): LNHDA, SQIVND (reference sequence). CDR3 length: 13 residues. J lost 5 bases, V lost 5 bases, and 5 bases had no gene match. The chain combines TRBV19 with TRBJ2-5; 7 nucleotides agree with TRBD1. The sequenced sample consisted of CD4+ T cells from blood, cultured in vitro. The source of this sequence is a human donor who had recovered from COVID-19. The CDR3 region is CASSLNRGETQYF. DNA of the CDR3: TGTGCCAGTAGTTTAAACAGGGGTGAGACCCAGTACTTC.